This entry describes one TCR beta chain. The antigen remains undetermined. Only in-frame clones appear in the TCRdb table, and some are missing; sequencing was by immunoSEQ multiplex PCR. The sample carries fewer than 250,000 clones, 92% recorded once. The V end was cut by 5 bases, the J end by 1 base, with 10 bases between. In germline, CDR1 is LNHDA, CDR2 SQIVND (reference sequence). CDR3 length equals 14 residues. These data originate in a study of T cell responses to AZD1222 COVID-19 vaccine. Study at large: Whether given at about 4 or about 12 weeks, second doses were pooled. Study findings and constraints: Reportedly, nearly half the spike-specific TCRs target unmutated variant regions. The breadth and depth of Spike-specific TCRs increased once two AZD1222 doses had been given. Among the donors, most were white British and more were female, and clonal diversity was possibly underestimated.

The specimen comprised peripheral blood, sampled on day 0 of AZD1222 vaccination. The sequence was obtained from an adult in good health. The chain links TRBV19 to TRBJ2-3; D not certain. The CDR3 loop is CASSYVSGTDTQYF. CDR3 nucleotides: TGTGCCAGTAGTTACGTCTCAGGCACAGATACGCAGTATTTT.